Presented here are 24 T cell receptor beta chains from one specimen sequenced in a study of cytomegalovirus exposure and HLA in healthy donors (dated by TCRdb to between 2016 and 2019). The method behind the library was the immunoSEQ multiplex PCR assay. The multiplex PCR relied on a mix of 60 forward primers for TCR Vbeta segments and 13 reverse primers for TCR Jbeta segments. TCRdb carries this immuneACCESS record with in-frame sequences only. Its versions omit some clonotypes, under half of them owing to an unresolved V gene in the studies checked, with the rest unexplained. This sample is represented by around 200,000 clones; about three quarters of them were singletons. Over 1.5% of the sample belongs to the ten largest clones. Sample: PBMCs. Receptors originate from a male donor in good health and CMV-seronegative.

The V call is TRBV6-1, the J call TRBJ2-7, with 8 nucleotides matching TRBD1. From germline, CDR1 is MNHNS and CDR2 SASEGT. This CDR3 comprises 16 residues. The J segment lost 5 bases and the V segment lost 2 bases, leaving 11 bases of the junction unmatched. DNA for the CDR3: TGTGCCAGCAGTGAACATCTGGACAGGGTTTGGAACGAGCAGTACTTC. It encodes CASSEHLDRVWNEQYF.

This clone was detected a few times. The same CDR3 can be traced to other DNA sequences in this sample. CDR3 in amino acids: CASSIGGQGLYEQYF. The CDR3 nucleotides are TGTGCCAGTAGTATAGGAGGGCAGGGGCTGTACGAGCAGTACTTC. The J gene is TRBJ2-7, the V gene TRBV19; possibly TRBD1 for D (6 bases). Trimming cost V 1 base and J 4 bases, with 14 bases left between them. From germline, CDR1 is LNHDA and CDR2 SQIVND (reference sequence). The CDR3 sequence is 15 residues long. Full variable domain (missing parts from reference TRBV19 and TRBJ2-7): DGGITQSPKYLFRKEGQNVTLSCEQNLNHDAMYWYRQDPGQGLRLIYYSQIVNDFQKGDIAEGYSVSREKKESFPLTVTSAQKNPTAFYLCASSIGGQGLYEQYFGPGTRLTVT.

This clone showed up just a few times. The chain couples TRBV28 to TRBJ1-1; perhaps TRBD1 as D (6 bases). V lost 5 bases to trimming and J lost 2 bases, with 15 bases between them. The CDR3 consists of 15 residues. The V gene's germline CDR1 is MDHEN and CDR2 SYDVKM. The CDR3 protein is CASSRTAWGNTEAFF. CDR3 DNA sequence: TGTGCCAGCAGTCGGACAGCGTGGGGTAACACTGAAGCTTTCTTT.

A note on this clone: The sample contains more than one DNA sequence encoding this CDR3. The chain is built from TRBV5-1 and TRBJ1-2, with TRBD1 matching 12 bases. The CDR3 totals 14 residues. J lost 8 bases, V lost 0 bases, and 2 bases had no gene match. CDR1 is SGHRS, CDR2 YFSETQ, per germline. DNA of the CDR3: TGCGCCAGCAGCTTGGCCGGGACAGGGGGCGGCTACACCTTC. Translated, it gives CASSLAGTGGGYTF. Full variable domain (outside the CDR3, taken from reference TRBV5-1 and TRBJ1-2): KAGVTQTPRYLIKTRGQQVTLSCSPISGHRSVSWYQQTPGQGLQFLFEYFSETQRNKGNFPGRFSGRQFSNSRSEMNVSTLELGDSALYLCASSLAGTGGGYTFGSGTRLTVV.

The rearrangement uses TRBV18 and TRBJ1-5, with 7 bases identical to TRBD1. The CDR3 is 19 residues long. CDR1 and CDR2 from the germline V gene are KGHSH and LQKENI. V shed 7 bases and J 0 bases; nucleotides not matched to a gene: 18. The chain's CDR3 is CASFANYRGWRYSNQPQHF. In DNA, the CDR3 is TGTGCCAGCTTTGCAAATTACAGGGGCTGGAGGTATAGCAATCAGCCCCAGCATTTT.

The chain combines TRBV5-4 with TRBJ2-2; D ambiguous. The V end was cut by 2 bases, the J end by 5 bases, with 13 bases between. CDR1 is SGHNT and CDR2 is YYREEE in the germline V gene (reference sequence). This CDR3 comprises 15 residues. The CDR3 region is CASSLAGTGTGELFF. The CDR3 DNA reads TGTGCCAGCAGCTTAGCAGGTACTGGGACCGGGGAGCTGTTTTTT.

J is TRBJ2-7 and V is TRBV7-9; TRBD2 matches at 13 bases. Germline lookup yields CDR1 SEHNR and CDR2 FQNEAQ (reference sequence). Germline trimming cut 5 bases from V and 0 bases from J; bases unmatched to any gene: 4. The CDR3 totals 16 residues. The CDR3 DNA sequence: TGTGCCAGCAGCAAGCGGACTAGCGGGAGCTCCTACGAGCAGTACTTC. This encodes CASSKRTSGSSYEQYF.

The J gene is TRBJ2-1, the V gene TRBV7-9, with 13 bases identical to TRBD2. CDR1 and CDR2 (germline): SEHNR, FQNEAQ (reference sequence). The ends lost 2 bases at V and 4 bases at J; junction bases unmatched: 11. This CDR3 is built from 19 residues. DNA of the CDR3: TGTGCCAGCAGCTTAAAGGGAGGCGGACTAGCGGGAGATTACAATGAGCAGTTCTTC. It codes for CASSLKGGGLAGDYNEQFF.

The chain joins TRBV29-1 to TRBJ2-7; TRBD2 matches 7 bases. With 6 bases clipped from V and 1 base from J, the junction kept 9 bases outside the gene matches. Germline V CDR1 and CDR2: SQVTM, ANQGSEA. The CDR3 spans 14 residues. CDR3 coding DNA: TGCAGCGTGATTTGGGGAGGGGCATCCTACGAGCAGTACTTC. Translating it yields CSVIWGGASYEQYF.

The V and J genes are TRBV27 and TRBJ2-5, with 9 positions matching TRBD2. There are 15 residues in the CDR3. V lost 5 bases to trimming and J lost 5 bases; unmatched junction nucleotides: 9. The germline CDR1 and CDR2 sequences are MNHEY and SMNVEV (reference sequence). The CDR3 region is CASSPLAGVLETQYF. The CDR3 nucleotides read TGTGCCAGCAGTCCTTTAGCGGGAGTATTGGAGACCCAGTACTTC.

This clone has just a few counts. The J gene is TRBJ2-1, the V gene TRBV27, with a weak D call TRBD2 (5 bases). V gave up 6 bases and J gave up 0 bases, with 9 bases separating them. The length of the CDR3 is 14 residues. In germline, CDR1 is MNHEY, CDR2 SMNVEV (reference sequence). The CDR3 loop is CASRNGISYNEQFF. The CDR3, as DNA: TGTGCCAGCAGGAACGGGATCTCCTACAATGAGCAGTTCTTC.

With regard to this clone: Other DNA sequences within the sample encode an identical CDR3. The rearrangement links TRBV7-2 to TRBJ2-3; TRBD2 aligns across 10 bases. The V gene end was trimmed by 3 bases and the J gene end by 2 bases; junction bases not matched to a gene: 2. The CDR3 is 15 amino acids. Germline values: CDR1 SGHTA, CDR2 FQGNSA. CDR3: CASSFSGGYTDTQYF. The DNA for the CDR3 is TGTGCCAGCAGCTTTAGCGGGGGGTACACAGATACGCAGTATTTT.

This sequence joins TRBV5-1 and TRBJ2-5, with D possibly TRBD1 on 6 matching bases. V was shortened by 3 bases and J by 5 bases, with 11 bases between the two germline ends. Looked up from germline, CDR1 is SGHRS and CDR2 is YFSETQ. The CDR3 extends over 13 amino acids. CDR3 residues: CASSYRVGETQYF. CDR3 nucleotides: TGCGCCAGCAGCTACAGGGTGGGGGAGACCCAGTACTTC.

V usage is TRBV9 and J usage is TRBJ2-1, with TRBD2 identical over 8 bases. J was trimmed by 5 bases and V by 3 bases; bases with no gene match: 4. The CDR3 contains 14 residues. From germline, CDR1 is SGDLS and CDR2 YYNGEE. The CDR3 loop is CASSGLAGNNEQFF. The CDR3 bases are TGTGCCAGCAGCGGGTTAGCGGGGAACAATGAGCAGTTCTTC.

The V gene is TRBV4-3, the J gene TRBJ2-3; 11 bases map to TRBD2. Germline V gives CDR1 LGHNA, CDR2 YSLEER. The V gene end was trimmed by 4 bases and the J gene end by 3 bases; junction bases not matched to a gene: 9. This CDR3 region has 17 residues. The CDR3 nucleotides are TGCGCCAGCAGCCGCGAACTAGCGGGAGTACGGACAGATACGCAGTATTTT. Protein sequence: CASSRELAGVRTDTQYF.

The chain employs TRBV20-1 and TRBJ1-1; no definite D call. The V end was cut by 3 bases, the J end by 3 bases, with 5 bases between. This CDR3 comprises 11 residues. Germline values: CDR1 DFQATT, CDR2 SNEGSKA (reference sequence). The chain's CDR3 is CSASGDTEAFF. CDR3 in DNA: TGCAGTGCTAGCGGGGACACTGAAGCTTTCTTT.

This chain joins TRBV28 and TRBJ1-1; a weak D match, TRBD1 (6 bases). This CDR3 contains 12 residues. The germline gives CDR1 MDHEN, CDR2 SYDVKM. Trimming took off 2 bases at V and 10 bases at J, with 11 bases between the two ends. DNA for the CDR3: TGTGCCAGCAGTTTACAGGGGCGGAGAGCTTTCTTT. Its translation is CASSLQGRRAFF.

The chain has TRBV7-2 and TRBJ2-1; 9 bases fit TRBD1. CDR1 is SGHTA, CDR2 FQGNSA, per germline. After removal of 5 bases from V and 12 bases from J, the junction contained 5 bases not matched to a gene. The CDR3 is made up of 12 amino acids. The CDR3 loop is CASSRDREGQFF. The DNA of the CDR3 is TGTGCCAGCAGCAGGGACAGGGAAGGGCAGTTCTTC.

The gene calls are TRBV7-6 and TRBJ2-2; TRBD2 might be the D (6 bases). The CDR3 is 16 amino acids. V lost 5 bases and J lost 0, with 13 bases in between. Germline-derived CDR1 and CDR2 are SGHVS and FNYEAQ. CDR3 region: CASSPYGGANTGELFF. CDR3 sequence (DNA): TGTGCCAGCAGCCCCTACGGGGGTGCGAACACCGGGGAGCTGTTTTTT.

CDR3 nucleotides: TGTGCCAGCAGTGAAACCGGGGGTCTCTCTGGTCAGCCCCAGCATTTT. Its translation is CASSETGGLSGQPQHF. The V call is TRBV2, the J call TRBJ1-5; tentatively, D is TRBD1 (5 bases). CDR3 length: 16 amino acids. Trimming took off 2 bases at V and 6 bases at J, with 17 bases between the two ends. Germline V gene data show CDR1 as SNHLY and CDR2 as FYNNEI. Drawing the rest from reference TRBV2 and TRBJ1-5, the complete variable domain is EPEVTQTPSHQVTQMGQEVILRCVPISNHLYFYWYRQILGQKVEFLVSFYNNEISEKSEIFDDQFSVERPDGSNFTLKIRSTKLEDSAMYFCASSETGGLSGQPQHFGDGTRLSIL.

This chain joins TRBV6-5 and TRBJ2-7, with TRBD2 identical over 7 bases. The CDR3 runs 16 residues. The J segment lost 3 bases and the V segment lost 0 bases, leaving 8 bases of the junction unmatched. Germline lookup yields CDR1 MNHEY and CDR2 SVGAGI. The chain's CDR3 is CASSYSRPSGDYEQYF. Here the CDR3 DNA reads TGTGCCAGCAGTTACTCAAGGCCTAGCGGAGACTACGAGCAGTACTTC.

The V gene is TRBV27, the J gene TRBJ1-2; D is unresolved. V lost 3 bases and J lost 8, with 13 bases in between. The CDR3 has 13 residues. Per the germline V gene, CDR1 is MNHEY and CDR2 is SMNVEV (reference sequence). CDR3 sequence (DNA): TGTGCCAGCAGTTTTGGTCTCCTATCGGGCTACACCTTC. Encoded protein: CASSFGLLSGYTF.

This chain links TRBV7-9 with TRBJ1-2; TRBD1 aligns across 7 bases. V trimming: 5 bases; J trimming: 3 bases; junction bases outside the gene matches: 12. Germline lookup yields CDR1 SEHNR and CDR2 FQNEAQ (reference sequence). The CDR3 is 16 amino acids. CDR3 region: CASSPTGDSAHYGYTF. The CDR3 nucleotides read TGTGCCAGCAGCCCTACCGGGGACAGCGCCCACTATGGCTACACCTTC.

J is TRBJ1-2 and V is TRBV14; D perhaps matches TRBD1 (5 bases). The CDR3 extends over 13 amino acids. Trimming stripped 1 base from V and 6 bases from J, with 9 bases between. CDR1 is SGHDN, CDR2 FVKESK, per germline. CDR3 protein: CASSQGQTHGYTF. In DNA, the CDR3 is TGTGCCAGCAGCCAAGGACAGACCCATGGCTACACCTTC.